Detailed here is one T cell receptor (beta chain). As yet, its antigen is unknown. This sample was included in a study of radiotherapy plus CTLA-4 blockade in lung cancer. Study outcomes and limitations: TCR clones originating in tumors grew in number in blood after radiotherapy plus ipilimumab. With interferon-beta, early dynamics of blood T cell clones were reported to best predict response.

There are 14 residues in the CDR3. Germline V CDR1 and CDR2: SGHTA, FQGNSA. V gave up 5 bases and J gave up 7 bases, with 18 bases separating them. The table came from immunoSEQ multiplex PCR; TCRdb's copy has only in-frame clones and leaves some out. The data contain tens of thousands of clones, 78% of them singletons. J is TRBJ2-7 and V is TRBV7-2; a weak D match, TRBD2 (6 bases). The sequence was collected from a human donor with non-small cell lung cancer who had a partial response to radiotherapy plus ipilimumab. Some clones in this sample may be carry-over from other donors' samples. Source: peripheral blood, taken from a patient treated with radiotherapy plus ipilimumab. The CDR3 loop is CASSGPGTPQEQYF. The CDR3 DNA follows: TGTGCCAGCAGCGGACCTGGGACTCCTCAGGAGCAGTACTTC.